This T cell receptor (beta chain) was recorded in a study of cytomegalovirus exposure and HLA in healthy donors. Findings of the study overall: There were 160 or so TCR beta chains listed as cytomegalovirus-associated.

The length of the CDR3 is 14 residues. Germline CDR1 reads GTSNPN; CDR2 reads SVGIG (reference sequence). The V end was cut by 5 bases, the J end by 1 base, with 12 bases between. In regard to this clone: The antigen remains unidentified.

Repertoires were generated with immunoSEQ multiplex PCR, while TCRdb's copy carries only in-frame clones and drops some. The table records about 150,000 clones, 94% of them present only once. The source material was PBMCs. The chain couples TRBV30 to TRBJ1-3; D ambiguous. The receptor comes from a man aged 18 to 29 in good health and CMV-seropositive. In DNA form, the CDR3 reads TGTGCCTGGGCCCGCACTGAATCTGGAAACACCATATATTTT. The encoded protein is CAWARTESGNTIYF. Drawing the rest from reference TRBV30 and TRBJ1-3, the complete variable domain is SQTIHQWPATLVQPVGSPLSLECTVEGTSNPNLYWYRQAAGRGLQLLFYSVGIGQISSEVPQNLSASRPQDRQFILSSKKLLLSDSGFYLCAWARTESGNTIYFGEGSWLTVV.